This is a list of T cell receptor beta chains from one sample in a study of T cell responses to AZD1222 COVID-19 vaccine. Only in-frame clones appear in the TCRdb table, and some are missing; sequencing was by immunoSEQ multiplex PCR. This sample carries more than 15,000 clones, roughly 86% of them seen once, and the ten largest clones take 8.5% to 9%. The sequencing used peripheral blood, collected 28 days after the second AZD1222 dose. The receptors stem from an adult who received the AZD1222 COVID-19 vaccine. Both conserved end residues are trimmed from each CDR3.

cdr3_aa: ASKDKVAGELF
j_call: TRBJ2-2
v_call: TRBV6-5

cdr3_aa: ASSISVGGSPLH
j_call: TRBJ1-6
v_call: TRBV19

cdr3_aa: ASSQVPAGIYEQY
j_call: TRBJ2-7
v_call: TRBV14

cdr3_aa: ASSPLTSGRGGYEQY
j_call: TRBJ2-7
v_call: TRBV18

cdr3_aa: ASKAWDGYGYT
j_call: TRBJ1-2
v_call: TRBV6-5

cdr3_aa: ASSQDLQLAGVGNEQF
j_call: TRBJ2-1
v_call: TRBV3-1/TRBV3-2

cdr3_aa: ASSPDRDLH
j_call: TRBJ1-6
v_call: TRBV28

cdr3_aa: ASSLAPGQVGAEGYT
j_call: TRBJ1-2
v_call: TRBV28

cdr3_aa: ASSESLAGGEETQY
j_call: TRBJ2-5
v_call: TRBV10-1

cdr3_aa: ASRATGSTDTQY
j_call: TRBJ2-3
v_call: TRBV7-9